This T cell receptor (beta chain) was captured in a study of response to subunit inactivated influenza vaccine. Study-wide results and limits: Each seasonal influenza vaccination, the authors suggested, recruits few new T cells.

The sample holds a few counts of this clonotype. Its specificity is unknown. TCRdb passed the RT-PCR reads through MiXCR, listing each CDR3 protein once. The sample carries 450,000 to 600,000 distinct CDR3 sequences, about 7.6% recorded once. CDR1 and CDR2 from the germline V gene are MNHEY and SVGEGT. The CDR3 runs to 13 residues. V was pared by 3 bases and J by 1 base, with 7 bases between. This chain uses TRBV6-2 or TRBV6-3 with TRBJ2-7; D uncertain. This specimen consisted of PBMCs from blood, obtained less than 30 months after vaccination. This TCR was sampled from a man in his fifties or sixties who received an inactivated influenza vaccine. CDR3 protein: CASSYDGSYEQYF. In DNA form, the CDR3 reads TGTGCCAGCAGTTATGACGGATCCTACGAGCAGTACTTC.